This TCR beta chain is drawn from a study of T-cell reconstitution after alpha-beta-depleted transplantation in children. Overall study results and limits: One year post-transplant, T-cell counts and diversity were largely derived from T cells produced anew.

Germline loops: CDR1 MNHEY, CDR2 SVGEGT. This CDR3 is 15 amino acids long. V dropped 7 bases and J dropped 2 bases, with 15 bases sitting between them. This clonotype was seen a handful of times. Its specificity is not known. As it was prepared, the TCRbeta library received unique molecular identifiers. TCRdb analysed the PCR reads with MiXCR anew, one entry per CDR3 protein. The repertoire holds about 130,000 distinct CDR3 sequences, with 8.5% to 10% as singletons. This receptor was identified in a girl under three years old who had a stem cell transplant for combined immunodeficiency, so the T cells may come from the graft donor. The sequencing used PBMCs, mostly from graft donor cells, collected 180 days after TCRalphabeta/CD19-depleted stem cell transplant. The genes are TRBV6-2 or TRBV6-3 and TRBJ2-1; maybe TRBD2 (5 bases). CDR3 coding DNA: TGTGCCAGCAATCCCGGGATAGGCCCCTACAATGAGCAGTTCTTC. This sequence encodes CASNPGIGPYNEQFF.